A selection of T cell receptor beta chains follows, all from one sample in a study of blood T cell repertoires in COVID-19. TCRdb's copy holds only in-frame clones and misses some; the assay was immunoSEQ multiplex PCR. This table has roughly 100,000 clones, more than 90% appearing once. The sample taken for sequencing was peripheral blood. The receptors shown here come from a woman aged 45-65 years with COVID-19, enrolled during active disease. Each CDR3 is given with its conserved first and last residue.

J | V | CDR3
TRBJ1-2 | TRBV14 | CASSQGTGSFGYTF
TRBJ1-3 | TRBV6-5 | CASSRTGFFGNTIYF
TRBJ1-1 | TRBV19 | CASRVQGARAVEAFF
TRBJ1-2 | TRBV3-1/TRBV3-2 | CASSQGRTRGYTF
TRBJ2-5 | TRBV12-5 | CATSASAGILKETQYF
TRBJ2-3 | TRBV4-1 | CASSQDAGVADTQYF
TRBJ1-1 | TRBV19 | CASSMALEAFF
TRBJ2-3 | TRBV9 | CASSVSGVSTDTQYF
TRBJ1-6 | TRBV19 | CASSIRTGGRYNSPLHF
TRBJ1-2 | TRBV10-3 | CAIGGQGADGYTF
TRBJ2-3 | TRBV7-2 | CASSPVSGGDTQYF
TRBJ1-5 | TRBV3-1/TRBV3-2 | CASSQVGGGNQPQHF
TRBJ2-1 | TRBV5-1 | CASSSGQGMGDEQFF
TRBJ2-2 | TRBV19 | CASSIWRAWNTGELFF
TRBJ2-1 | TRBV9 | CASSLGLAPGNEQFF
TRBJ2-3 | TRBV11-1 | CASSLGGGQSTDTQYF
TRBJ2-3 | TRBV5-4 | CASSRDTLADTQYF
TRBJ1-3 | TRBV5-1 | CASSLTGGRASSGNTIYF
TRBJ1-6 | TRBV2 | CASTLQGGNSPLHF
TRBJ1-2 | TRBV30 | CACYFPGLLYGYTF
TRBJ1-1 | TRBV5-1 | CASSLDRDTEAFF
TRBJ1-5 | TRBV7-8 | CASRRGAGDNQPQHF
TRBJ1-4 | TRBV15 | CATSRQEAAREEKLFF
TRBJ2-2 | TRBV12-5 | CASDWTGGGPGELFF